The next 32 T cell receptor beta chains were all read from a single sample in a study of shared clonotypes between healthy human individuals. The method was immunoSEQ multiplex PCR; TCRdb's version includes in-frame clones alone and lacks a portion of them. Of some 1,100,000 clones in the sample, about four fifths were seen once. Sequenced sample: memory CD4+ T cells from PBMCs. Subset reported: CD45RA-negative fraction. These receptors all come from a man aged 18-30 years in good health. Some clones in this sample may be carry-over from other donors' samples.

The gene calls are TRBV7-8 and TRBJ1-5, with D perhaps TRBD1 (5 bases). The germline V gene encodes CDR1 SGHVS and CDR2 FQNEAQ. Trimming took 5 bases from V and 5 from J, leaving 16 bases between them. The CDR3 runs 15 residues. The chain's CDR3 is CASSVRRGRDQPQHF. As DNA, the CDR3 is TGTGCCAGCAGCGTAAGGCGGGGCCGGGATCAGCCCCAGCATTTT.

The rearrangement links TRBV28 to TRBJ2-4; D unresolved. Deletions cut 4 bases from V and 6 bases from J, with 4 bases between. This CDR3 comprises 11 residues. CDR1 MDHEN and CDR2 SYDVKM come from the germline V gene. The CDR3 coding sequence is TGTGCCAGCAGTTCAGGAAACATTCAGTACTTC. Translated: CASSSGNIQYF.

This clone was seen ten or more times. The V call is TRBV6-1, the J call TRBJ2-2, with D possibly matching TRBD2 (6 bases). Trimming stripped 1 base from V and 3 bases from J, with 21 bases between. The germline gives CDR1 MNHNS, CDR2 SASEGT. CDR3 size: 19 residues. The CDR3 sequence: CASSEGPPKDYADTGELFF. The CDR3 DNA is TGTGCCAGCAGTGAAGGACCACCAAAGGACTACGCCGACACCGGGGAGCTGTTTTTT.

This sequence joins TRBV4-2 and TRBJ2-7, with 12 bases that match TRBD1. This CDR3 has 21 amino acids. The germline CDR1 and CDR2 sequences are LGHNA and YNFKEQ. The V gene end was trimmed by 4 bases and the J gene end by 3 bases; junction bases not matched to a gene: 22. CDR3 nucleotide sequence: TGTGCCAGCAGCCGCCCTTCGACCGGGACAGGGGGCCGAGGGGTAATCTACGAGCAGTACTTC. As protein: CASSRPSTGTGGRGVIYEQYF.

The chain uses TRBV6-5 and TRBJ2-2, with D uncertain. Trimming left V 4 bases short and J 6 bases short, with 9 bases between. The CDR3 has 13 amino acids. In germline, CDR1 is MNHEY, CDR2 SVGAGI. This chain's CDR3 is CASSWAGAGELFF. CDR3 in DNA: TGTGCCAGCAGTTGGGCTGGGGCCGGGGAGCTGTTTTTT.

The chain has TRBV27 and TRBJ2-7; 7 bases align to TRBD1. This CDR3 is built from 17 residues. Trimming cost V 5 bases and J 2 bases; bases outside gene matches: 15. Germline loops: CDR1 MNHEY, CDR2 SMNVEV (reference sequence). CDR3 DNA sequence: TGTGCCAGCAGTCCCTACGGGGTGGGACAGCGGACCTACGAGCAGTACTTC. Its translation is CASSPYGVGQRTYEQYF.

The chain combines TRBV5-1 with TRBJ1-2, with D perhaps matching TRBD1 (5 bases). The CDR3 totals 16 residues. In germline, CDR1 is SGHRS, CDR2 YFSETQ. V shed 4 bases and J shed 0 bases, with 16 bases lying between them. The CDR3: CASSPSGGRANYGYTF. Written as DNA, the CDR3 is TGCGCCAGCAGCCCCAGTGGGGGAAGAGCTAACTATGGCTACACCTTC.

This clone was detected only once. The chain links TRBV6-1 to TRBJ2-7; tentative D call: TRBD2 (6 bases). The CDR3 is made up of 13 amino acids. V lost 5 bases and J lost 0, with 8 bases in between. In germline, CDR1 is MNHNS, CDR2 SASEGT. The DNA for the CDR3 is TGTGCCAGCAGTTGGGACTCCTCCTACGAGCAGTACTTC. Translated, it gives CASSWDSSYEQYF.

This clone has only one observation. This sequence joins TRBV12-5 and TRBJ2-5, with 7 bases lining up with TRBD2. This CDR3 has 13 amino acids. Germline CDR1 reads LGHNT; CDR2 reads FRNRAP. V lost 0 bases to trimming and J lost 5 bases; unmatched junction nucleotides: 0. This CDR3 is CASGLVGGETQYF. DNA of the CDR3: TGTGCTAGTGGTTTGGTCGGGGGGGAGACCCAGTACTTC.

V and J are TRBV29-1 and TRBJ2-3, with D possibly matching TRBD2 (6 bases). Between the trimmed V and J ends, which lost 5 bases and 5 bases, there was a span of 20 bases. CDR3 length: 15 amino acids. The V gene's germline CDR1 is SQVTM and CDR2 ANQGSEA. CDR3 in DNA: TGCAGCGTTCGCGGGGACCCCACAGACGGAGATACGCAGTATTTT. It is translated as CSVRGDPTDGDTQYF.

The chain's CDR3 is CAISESFVGLTGYEQYF. The CDR3 coding sequence is TGTGCCATCAGTGAGTCTTTCGTGGGTTTAACGGGCTACGAGCAGTACTTC. The chain links TRBV10-3 to TRBJ2-7; no firm D call. V was shortened by 0 bases and J by 3 bases, with 18 bases between the two germline ends. Germline CDR1 is ENHRY and CDR2 is SYGVKD. CDR3 length: 17 amino acids.

This chain uses TRBV7-8 with TRBJ2-4, with 9 bases identical to TRBD2. CDR1 is SGHVS and CDR2 is FQNEAQ in the germline V gene. The CDR3 extends over 17 amino acids. V lost 3 bases and J lost 4; bases outside the gene matches: 10. The CDR3 bases are TGTGCCAGCAGCTTTCAACCTAGCGGGAAGTATAAAAACATTCAGTACTTC. Encoded protein: CASSFQPSGKYKNIQYF.

The chain carries TRBV5-1 and TRBJ2-2; 12 bases align to TRBD2. Germline-derived CDR1 and CDR2 are SGHRS and YFSETQ. The V and J ends lost 4 bases and 1 base, in that order; junction bases with no gene match: 2. This CDR3 region has 16 residues. Here the CDR3 reads CASSGLAGQNTGELFF. The CDR3 nucleotides are TGCGCCAGCAGCGGACTAGCGGGACAGAACACCGGGGAGCTGTTTTTT.

The chain recombines TRBV9 with TRBJ1-5; D gene uncertain. Trimming stripped 3 bases from V and 4 bases from J, with 8 bases between. Germline values: CDR1 SGDLS, CDR2 YYNGEE. CDR3 length: 13 amino acids. The CDR3: CASSADHNQPQHF. In DNA, the CDR3 is TGTGCCAGCAGCGCCGACCATAATCAGCCCCAGCATTTT.

The chain carries TRBV18 and TRBJ2-5; D is ambiguous. The CDR3 loop spans 13 amino acids. CDR1 KGHSH and CDR2 LQKENI come from the germline V gene. Trimming stripped 3 bases from V and 5 bases from J, with 10 bases between. CDR3 region: CASSPRTAETQYF. The CDR3 DNA sequence: TGTGCCAGCTCACCGAGAACTGCTGAGACCCAGTACTTC. The variable domain in full, completed from reference TRBV18 and TRBJ2-5, reads NAGVMQNPRHLVRRRGQEARLRCSPMKGHSHVYWYRQLPEEGLKFMVYLQKENIIDESGMPKERFSAEFPKEGPSILRIQQVVRGDSAAYFCASSPRTAETQYFGPGTRLLVL.

On this clone itself: The germline gene is not matched at one end of the junction; a read error may be the cause. The chain links TRBV28 to TRBJ2-7, with D perhaps matching TRBD2 (5 bases). This CDR3 comprises 14 residues. Germline V gene lookup returns CDR1 MDHEN and CDR2 SYDVKM. The CDR3 loop reads CASRGIGSSHEQYF. The CDR3 DNA follows: TGTGCCAGCAGAGGGATAGGGAGCTCCCACGAGCAGTACTTC.

This rearrangement joins TRBV7-2 to TRBJ2-5; 7 bases match TRBD1. Germline CDR1 SGHTA, CDR2 FQGNSA. The trim removed 6 bases at V and 5 bases at J, leaving 12 bases unmatched. The CDR3 runs to 15 residues. The CDR3 sequence: CASRTNRGGWETQYF. Here the CDR3 DNA reads TGTGCCAGCAGGACGAACAGGGGTGGCTGGGAGACCCAGTACTTC.

In this sample, this clone turned up a few times. The chain combines TRBV7-2 with TRBJ1-4; 8 bases agree with TRBD1. Germline trimming cut 7 bases from V and 8 bases from J; bases unmatched to any gene: 9. CDR1 is SGHTA and CDR2 is FQGNSA in the germline V gene. CDR3 size: 14 residues. DNA of the CDR3: TGTGCCAGCATGACAGGGGAAAGTGACGAAAAACTGTTTTTT. The encoded protein is CASMTGESDEKLFF.

This clone showed up just once. The chain employs TRBV7-2 and TRBJ2-1; D perhaps matches TRBD2 (6 bases). Germline V lookup: CDR1 SGHTA, CDR2 FQGNSA. V dropped 6 bases and J dropped 3 bases, with 18 bases sitting between them. This CDR3 spans 16 amino acids. CDR3 DNA sequence: TGTGCCAGCAGTGCGCTGCGGGGAAGGGTCTACAATGAGCAGTTCTTC. It encodes CASSALRGRVYNEQFF.

About this clone: Other nucleotide sequences from this sample produce the same CDR3. The rearrangement uses TRBV7-9 and TRBJ1-1; maybe TRBD1 (5 bases). Germline V gene lookup returns CDR1 SEHNR and CDR2 FQNEAQ (reference sequence). CDR3 length: 15 amino acids. Trimming cost V 5 bases and J 0 bases, with 13 bases left between them. CDR3 sequence: CASSPSGGMNTEAFF. DNA for the CDR3: TGTGCCAGCAGCCCAAGTGGGGGAATGAACACTGAAGCTTTCTTT.

Note on this clone: This sample also contains other DNA sequences that code for the same CDR3. The DNA for the CDR3 is TGTGCCAGCAGCTTAGACGTCGGGGAGCTGTTTTTT. This gives the protein CASSLDVGELFF. This chain joins TRBV11-3 and TRBJ2-2, with D uncertain. CDR1 is SGHNT and CDR2 is YENEEA in the germline V gene. V was clipped by 0 bases and J by 7 bases, with 3 bases between them. The CDR3 is 12 amino acids.

The chain combines TRBV28 with TRBJ1-1, with D unclear. This CDR3 is 9 amino acids long. V gave up 9 bases and J gave up 1 base, with 0 bases separating them. Germline assignment: CDR1 MDHEN and CDR2 SYDVKM. The CDR3 here is CARNTEAFF. The CDR3 bases are TGTGCCAGGAACACTGAAGCTTTCTTT.

This clone has ten or more counts. The chain links TRBV5-4 to TRBJ1-1; D is ambiguous. CDR1 is SGHNT, CDR2 YYREEE, per germline (reference sequence). The V and J ends lost 3 bases and 3 bases respectively, with 9 bases between them. The CDR3 length is 13 residues. The CDR3 protein is CASSYGRDTEAFF. In DNA, the CDR3 is TGTGCCAGCAGCTATGGACGGGACACTGAAGCTTTCTTT.

This sequence joins TRBV4-1 and TRBJ1-1, with a weak D call TRBD1 (5 bases). This CDR3 comprises 14 residues. Germline CDR1 and CDR2: MGHRA and YSYEKL. The V end lost 4 bases, the J end lost 5 bases, and 14 bases lay between the germline ends. Here the CDR3 DNA reads TGCGCCAGCAGCCGCCAGGGTTTGAGGACTGAAGCTTTCTTT. It yields the protein CASSRQGLRTEAFF.

This clone was observed a single time. This chain joins TRBV7-2 and TRBJ2-7; TRBD1 aligns across 8 bases. Germline V lookup: CDR1 SGHTA, CDR2 FQGNSA. V dropped 3 bases and J dropped 6; count of bases not matched to a gene: 4. The CDR3 consists of 13 residues. CDR3 amino acids: CASSLGRGREQYF. The CDR3 region has the DNA TGTGCCAGCAGCTTGGGCAGGGGGCGCGAGCAGTACTTC.

The DNA of the CDR3 is TGTGCCAGCAGCTCCCTTATGACTAGCGGGAGGGGTGAGCAGTTCTTC. This translates into CASSSLMTSGRGEQFF. The gene calls are TRBV7-9 and TRBJ2-1; TRBD2 agrees at 14 bases. This CDR3 has 16 residues. V was clipped by 4 bases and J by 9 bases; unmatched bases: 8. The germline gives CDR1 SEHNR, CDR2 FQNEAQ (reference sequence). Full variable domain (remainder filled in from reference TRBV7-9 and TRBJ2-1): DTGVSQNPRHKITKRGQNVTFRCDPISEHNRLYWYRQTLGQGPEFLTYFQNEAQLEKSRLLSDRFSAERPKGSFSTLEIQRTEQGDSAMYLCASSSLMTSGRGEQFFGPGTRLTVL.

This chain joins TRBV19 and TRBJ1-5, with D unclear. The V gene's germline CDR1 is LNHDA and CDR2 SQIVND (reference sequence). V was pared by 3 bases and J by 2 bases, with 17 bases between. The CDR3 has 17 residues. The CDR3 loop reads CASSIPTRGVGNQPQHF. DNA for the CDR3: TGTGCCAGTAGTATCCCGACCCGCGGGGTAGGCAATCAGCCCCAGCATTTT.

This clone has more than one count but fewer than ten. V and J are TRBV27 and TRBJ1-1; D is unclear. Trimming removed 3 bases at V and 5 bases at J, with 13 bases between. The CDR3 spans 14 residues. The germline CDR1 and CDR2 sequences are MNHEY and SMNVEV (reference sequence). The CDR3 DNA reads TGTGCCAGCAGTTTGCTGGGATCGGGGACTGAAGCTTTCTTT. It specifies CASSLLGSGTEAFF.

To note about this clone: A far larger clone differs by one base, so this is likely a read error. The sample has other DNA sequences that encode this CDR3 too. The chain recombines TRBV7-9 with TRBJ2-1; D is ambiguous. CDR1 SEHNR and CDR2 FQNEAQ come from the germline V gene (reference sequence). CDR3 length equals 13 residues. V was trimmed by 1 base and J by 2 bases, leaving 3 bases between them. Written as DNA, the CDR3 is TGTGCCAGCAGCTTAGGAGCCTACAATGAGCAGTTCTTC. Translation: CASSLGAYNEQFF.

In this sample, this clone turned up many times. This chain connects TRBV30 to TRBJ2-1; 14 nucleotides agree with TRBD2. Germline lookup yields CDR1 GTSNPN and CDR2 SVGIG (reference sequence). Trimming cost V 2 bases and J 8 bases; bases outside gene matches: 5. There are 15 residues in the CDR3. The CDR3 nucleotides are TGTGCCTGGAGTAATCCGGGACTAGCGGGAGATGAGCAGTTCTTC. Protein: CAWSNPGLAGDEQFF.

Concerning this clone itself: The sample holds other DNA sequences that translate to the same CDR3. V gene TRBV5-1 combines with J gene TRBJ1-1; D is unclear. V lost 4 bases to trimming and J lost 1 base, with 8 bases between them. The CDR3 contains 13 residues. Looked up from germline, CDR1 is SGHRS and CDR2 is YFSETQ. The CDR3 DNA follows: TGCGCCAGCAGCCTTGATCCGAACACTGAAGCTTTCTTT. Its protein product is CASSLDPNTEAFF.

This sequence joins TRBV7-3 and TRBJ2-1; 8 positions agree with TRBD2. V shed 5 bases, J shed 4 bases, and the junction held 10 bases outside the gene matches. The germline V gene has CDR1 SGHTA and CDR2 FQGTGA. The CDR3 spans 16 residues. In DNA form, the CDR3 reads TGTGCCAGCAGCGCTAGCGGGTCGTCATTGTACAATGAGCAGTTCTTC. The encoded protein is CASSASGSSLYNEQFF.